This TCR beta chain emerged from a study of tumor and adjacent non-tumor tissue in lung cancer. Study-wide context: There were 12 adenocarcinoma, 2 squamous cell carcinoma and 1 small cell lung cancer cases. On average, productive TCRbeta reads reached roughly 3.9 million per sample.

Points from the study as a whole: Tumor repertoires had a smaller top 100 clone share than normal lung.

As to this clonotype: Antigen: not known. A read error may produce the germline difference seen at one junction end.

RNA was extracted from bulk tissue without any cell sorting. Newly diagnosed lung cancer patients had thoracic surgery in China, August–late 2014, without prior chemotherapy. A modified ARM-PCR protocol with three rounds of nested PCR amplified TCRbeta. From the multiplex PCR reads, TCRdb called clonotypes with MiXCR, one entry per CDR3 protein. The sample consists of fewer than 130,000 distinct CDR3 sequences, 84% of them appearing once. The specimen was lung tumor tissue. The TCR was taken from a man between 65 and 80 years old with non-small cell lung cancer.

The CDR3 DNA is TGTGCCAGCAGCTTAGGAGGAAGCTCCTACGAGCAGTATTTC. Translation: CASSLGGSSYEQYF. V usage is TRBV11-3 and J usage is TRBJ2-7; D ambiguous. Germline CDR1 is SGHNT and CDR2 is YENEEA. The length of the CDR3 is 14 residues.